This record concerns one T cell receptor beta chain sequence. These data originate in a study of blood T cells in healthy people across ages. A J-beta primer mix and a sample-barcoded 5' primer were used in a second PCR of about 7 to 12 cycles. From each sample, at least 2.5 million paired-end reads containing CDR3 were obtained. TCRdb passed the 5' RACE reads through MiXCR, listing each CDR3 protein once. Here the sample spans about 1.4 million distinct CDR3 sequences, approximately 59% being singletons. The CDR3 contains 12 residues. Per the germline V gene, CDR1 is PRHDT and CDR2 is FYEKMQ (reference sequence). Trimming left V 5 bases short and J 7 bases short, with 11 bases between.

V is TRBV13 and J is TRBJ1-2; TRBD1 is a possible D gene (6 bases). The material sequenced was blood. The source is a young man in good health. The CDR3 here is CASSAQGSGYTF. DNA of the CDR3: TGTGCCAGCAGCGCACAGGGCTCTGGCTACACCTTC.